This is a list of T cell receptor beta chains from one sample in a study of CD8 T cells in ankylosing spondylitis. TCRdb fed the 5' RACE reads into MiXCR, producing one record per CDR3 protein. The data contain 200,000 to 250,000 distinct CDR3 sequences, about 30% of them seen just once; the ten biggest clones take up around 4.4%. Sequencing input: blood, either unsorted or a sorted T cell fraction (not recorded which). All receptors derive from a male donor with ankylosing spondylitis or in good health (not recorded which). Each CDR3 is given with its conserved first and last residue. The D gene is left open where the match is weak. Clone size, where shown, is once, few, many, or a class for clones that have expanded.

CDR3 protein	CDR3 DNA	V gene	J gene	D gene	clone size
CASSLPGTSGQETQYF	TGTGCCAGCAGTTTACCAGGGACTAGCGGACAAGAGACCCAGTACTTC	TRBV28	TRBJ2-5	TRBD2	.
CASSFIGELFF	TGCGCCAGCAGTTTTATCGGGGAGCTGTTTTTT	TRBV10-2	TRBJ2-2	.	.
CASRQGRRTDTQYF	TGTGCCAGTAGACAGGGTCGCCGCACAGATACGCAGTATTTT	TRBV12-3/TRBV12-4	TRBJ2-3	TRBD1	few
CSARDRGAASPETQYF	TGCAGTGCTAGAGATCGTGGGGCAGCCTCGCCGGAGACCCAGTACTTC	TRBV20-1	TRBJ2-5	.	.
CAWSRSDYSEQYF	TGTGCCTGGAGTAGAAGCGACTATTCCGAGCAGTACTTC	TRBV30	TRBJ2-7	.	.
CAISEEAARNEQFF	TGTGCCATCAGTGAGGAGGCGGCACGCAATGAGCAGTTCTTC	TRBV10-3	TRBJ2-1	.	.
CASSFLTRGEKLFF	TGTGCCAGCAGTTTCCTGACCAGGGGGGAAAAACTGTTTTTT	TRBV6-5	TRBJ1-4	TRBD1	.
CASSQLTSGETQYF	TGTGCCAGCAGCCAACTTACAAGTGGAGAGACCCAGTACTTC	TRBV3-1	TRBJ2-5	.	.
CSVALSGANGLTF	TGCAGCGTTGCCCTCTCTGGGGCCAACGGCCTGACTTTC	TRBV29-1	TRBJ2-6	.	.
CSARESAGPYEQYF	TGCAGTGCTAGAGAATCAGCGGGGCCCTACGAGCAGTACTTC	TRBV20-1	TRBJ2-7	TRBD2	.
CASSLVGQGMTDTQYF	TGTGCCAGCAGCTTGGTGGGGCAGGGTATGACAGATACGCAGTATTTT	TRBV5-6	TRBJ2-3	.	.
CSVGTSGGLQYF	TGCAGCGTAGGGACTAGCGGGGGGCTGCAGTACTTC	TRBV29-1	TRBJ2-5	TRBD2	few
CASSSSTGGNEQFF	TGTGCCAGCAGTTCCTCGACAGGGGGCAATGAGCAGTTCTTC	TRBV12-3/TRBV12-4	TRBJ2-1	TRBD1	.
CASSGDRPREKLFF	TGTGCCAGCAGTGGGGACAGGCCCAGGGAAAAACTGTTTTTT	TRBV2	TRBJ1-4	TRBD1	.
CASSLAAGYEQYF	TGCGCCAGCAGCTTGGCCGCGGGATACGAGCAGTATTTC	TRBV5-1	TRBJ2-7	.	.
CSASMGLGNTIYF	TGCAGTGCTAGTATGGGGCTCGGAAACACCATATATTTT	TRBV20-1	TRBJ1-3	.	.
CASSFLGGNGYTF	TGTGCCAGCAGTTTCTTAGGGGGAAATGGCTACACCTTC	TRBV27	TRBJ1-2	.	.
CSVAAFNEQFF	TGCAGCGTGGCCGCCTTCAATGAGCAGTTCTTC	TRBV29-1	TRBJ2-1	.	.
CASSPYAGMNTGELFF	TGTGCCAGCTCACCTTACGCAGGGATGAACACCGGGGAGCTGTTTTTT	TRBV18	TRBJ2-2	.	many
CASSVDLYQPQHF	TGTGCCAGCAGCGTAGATCTTTATCAGCCCCAGCATTTT	TRBV9	TRBJ1-5	.	few
CASSYSARDPISVHEQYF	TGTGCCAGCAGTTACTCAGCCAGGGACCCCATTTCAGTCCACGAGCAGTACTTC	TRBV6-5	TRBJ2-7	.	few
CAIRGTGMMGELFF	TGTGCCATCAGAGGGACAGGGATGATGGGGGAGCTGTTTTTT	TRBV10-3	TRBJ2-2	TRBD1	few
CASSFGPEAFF	TGTGCCAGCAGTTTTGGGCCTGAAGCTTTCTTT	TRBV12-3/TRBV12-4	TRBJ1-1	.	few
CAWTSGDYNSPLHF	TGTGCCTGGACGTCAGGGGATTATAATTCACCCCTCCACTTT	TRBV30	TRBJ1-6	.	.
CASSQEVLAGRSYEQYF	TGTGCCAGCAGCCAAGAGGTCCTAGCGGGTCGCTCCTACGAGCAGTACTTC	TRBV4-2	TRBJ2-7	TRBD2	.
CSARGLGTEAFF	TGCAGCGCCCGGGGCCTGGGGACTGAAGCTTTCTTT	TRBV29-1	TRBJ1-1	.	few
CASSPVGGFQETQYF	TGTGCCAGCAGCCCTGTTGGGGGGTTTCAAGAGACCCAGTACTTC	TRBV7-2	TRBJ2-5	.	.
CASSLNGGGTSEQFF	TGTGCCAGCAGTTTGAACGGGGGGGGTACATCTGAGCAGTTCTTC	TRBV12-3/TRBV12-4	TRBJ2-1	TRBD2	.
CSASGLGTPSTDTQYF	TGCAGTGCATCGGGCCTTGGGACACCGAGCACAGATACGCAGTATTTT	TRBV20-1	TRBJ2-3	.	.
CSARERGLRRVEKLFF	TGCAGTGCTAGAGAAAGGGGCCTCAGGCGAGTTGAAAAACTGTTTTTT	TRBV20-1	TRBJ1-4	.	few
CATSRWDVYNEQFF	TGTGCCACCAGCAGGTGGGACGTCTACAATGAGCAGTTCTTC	TRBV15	TRBJ2-1	.	.
CAISDPGGQTYEQYF	TGTGCCATCAGTGACCCTGGCGGTCAAACCTACGAGCAGTACTTC	TRBV10-3	TRBJ2-7	.	.
CASSEDRVTYNEQFF	TGTGCCAGCAGCGAGGACAGGGTCACCTACAATGAGCAGTTCTTC	TRBV7-8	TRBJ2-1	TRBD1	.
CASSFRGGGPKNIQYF	TGTGCCAGCAGTTTTCGTGGCGGGGGCCCCAAAAACATTCAGTACTTC	TRBV12-3/TRBV12-4	TRBJ2-4	.	once
CASTAGNDEQFF	TGCGCCAGCACGGCAGGGAACGATGAGCAGTTCTTC	TRBV5-1	TRBJ2-1	.	.
CASSLDRVGDTQYF	TGCGCCAGCAGTCTTGACAGGGTCGGCGATACGCAGTATTTT	TRBV5-1	TRBJ2-3	TRBD1	few
CSAFLGQSTEAFF	TGCAGTGCCTTCCTGGGACAGTCAACTGAAGCTTTCTTT	TRBV20-1	TRBJ1-1	TRBD1	.
CSPNSGLRDTQYF	TGCAGTCCAAATTCGGGCCTTAGGGATACGCAGTATTTT	TRBV20-1	TRBJ2-3	.	many
CSAKIALWTSHGYTF	TGCAGTGCTAAAATTGCCCTCTGGACTTCCCATGGCTACACCTTC	TRBV20-1	TRBJ1-2	.	.
CSALQGANEKLFF	TGCAGTGCCCTACAGGGGGCTAATGAAAAACTGTTTTTT	TRBV20-1	TRBJ1-4	TRBD1	many
CSALDNEQFF	TGCAGTGCACTCGACAATGAGCAGTTCTTC	TRBV20-1	TRBJ2-1	.	.
CANARAGRTDAQYF	TGTGCCAACGCGCGGGCAGGACGCACAGATGCGCAGTATTTT	TRBV12-3/TRBV12-4	TRBJ2-3	.	.
CASSGLAGRNTGELFF	TGTGCCAGCAGTGGACTAGCGGGGAGAAACACCGGGGAGCTGTTTTTT	TRBV9	TRBJ2-2	TRBD2	.
CSARGATNEKLFF	TGCAGTGCTAGAGGGGCAACTAATGAAAAACTGTTTTTT	TRBV20-1	TRBJ1-4	.	few
CASTRRQGADEKLFF	TGTGCCAGCACCAGAAGACAGGGGGCGGATGAAAAACTGTTTTTT	TRBV7-9	TRBJ1-4	TRBD1	few
CASSFSGAGAHEQYF	TGCGCCAGCAGCTTTTCCGGTGCTGGGGCCCACGAGCAGTACTTC	TRBV5-1	TRBJ2-7	.	.
CASRDSGGASIETQYF	TGTGCCAGCAGGGATAGCGGGGGGGCATCAATAGAGACCCAGTACTTC	TRBV4-2	TRBJ2-5	TRBD2	few
CASSSEWEETQYF	TGTGCCAGCAGTTCCGAGTGGGAAGAGACCCAGTACTTC	TRBV6-5	TRBJ2-5	.	.
CASSFQGASTEAFF	TGTGCCAGCAGCTTTCAGGGGGCGAGCACTGAAGCTTTCTTT	TRBV7-6	TRBJ1-1	TRBD1	few
CATSAGNYGYTF	TGTGCCACCAGTGCTGGGAACTATGGCTACACCTTC	TRBV15	TRBJ1-2	.	.
CASSQEGPRSSDTQYF	TGCGCCAGCAGCCAAGAGGGCCCTCGGTCATCGGATACGCAGTATTTT	TRBV4-1	TRBJ2-3	.	.
CSVADRLAKNIQYF	TGCAGCGTCGCGGACAGGTTAGCCAAAAACATTCAGTACTTC	TRBV29-1	TRBJ2-4	TRBD1	few
CASSLGPGAIGETQYF	TGTGCCAGCAGCCTCGGACCGGGGGCCATAGGAGAGACCCAGTACTTC	TRBV4-2	TRBJ2-5	.	.
CASNLGDRGMNEQFF	TGTGCCAGCAACCTTGGAGACAGGGGGATGAATGAGCAGTTCTTC	TRBV12-3/TRBV12-4	TRBJ2-1	TRBD1	.
CSASDAGVGTDTQYF	TGCAGTGCTAGCGACGCGGGGGTGGGGACAGATACGCAGTATTTT	TRBV20-1	TRBJ2-3	TRBD2	few
CASSLALAGSGPNAGELFF	TGTGCCAGCAGCCTAGCCCTAGCGGGCTCGGGGCCAAACGCCGGGGAGCTGTTTTTT	TRBV4-2	TRBJ2-2	TRBD2	few
CASSSLSGGRYNSPLHF	TGTGCCAGCAGCTCCCTCTCAGGGGGACGCTATAATTCACCCCTCCACTTT	TRBV9	TRBJ1-6	TRBD1	few
CSARAAGVRDNSPLHF	TGCAGTGCTAGAGCCGCCGGGGTCCGGGATAATTCACCCCTCCACTTT	TRBV20-1	TRBJ1-6	.	.